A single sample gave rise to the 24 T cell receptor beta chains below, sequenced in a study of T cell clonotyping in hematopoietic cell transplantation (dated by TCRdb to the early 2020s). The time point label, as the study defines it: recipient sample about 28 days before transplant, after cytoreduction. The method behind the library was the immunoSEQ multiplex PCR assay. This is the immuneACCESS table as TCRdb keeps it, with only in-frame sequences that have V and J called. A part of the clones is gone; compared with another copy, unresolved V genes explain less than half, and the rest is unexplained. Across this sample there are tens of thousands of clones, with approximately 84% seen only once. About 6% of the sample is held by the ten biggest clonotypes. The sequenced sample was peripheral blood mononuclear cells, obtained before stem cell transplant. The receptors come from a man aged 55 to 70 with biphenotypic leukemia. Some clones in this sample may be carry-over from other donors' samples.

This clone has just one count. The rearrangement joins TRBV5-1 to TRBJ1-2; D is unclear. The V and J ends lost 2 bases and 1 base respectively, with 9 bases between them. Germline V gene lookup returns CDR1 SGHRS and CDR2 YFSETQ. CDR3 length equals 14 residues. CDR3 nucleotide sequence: TGCGCCAGCAGCTTTCCAGGTAGTAACTATGGCTACACCTTC. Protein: CASSFPGSNYGYTF.

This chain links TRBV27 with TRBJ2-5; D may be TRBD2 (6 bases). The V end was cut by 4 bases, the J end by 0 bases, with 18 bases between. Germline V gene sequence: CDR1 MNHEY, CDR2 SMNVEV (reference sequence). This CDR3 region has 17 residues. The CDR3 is CASSSLRGDSNQETQYF. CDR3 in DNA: TGTGCCAGCAGTTCCCTTCGCGGGGATTCCAACCAAGAGACCCAGTACTTC.

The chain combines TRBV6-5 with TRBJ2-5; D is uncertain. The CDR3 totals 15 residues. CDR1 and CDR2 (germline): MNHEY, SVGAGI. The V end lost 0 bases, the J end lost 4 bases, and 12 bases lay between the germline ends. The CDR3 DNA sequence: TGTGCCAGCAGTTACTCTTTGAGCGATGGAGAGACCCAGTACTTC. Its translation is CASSYSLSDGETQYF.

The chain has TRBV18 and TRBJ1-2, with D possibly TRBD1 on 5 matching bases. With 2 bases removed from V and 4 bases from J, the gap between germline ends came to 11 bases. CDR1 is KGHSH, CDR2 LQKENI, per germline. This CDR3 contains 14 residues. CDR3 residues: CASSPGQGLYGYTF. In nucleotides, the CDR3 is TGTGCCAGCTCACCAGGTCAGGGCCTCTATGGCTACACCTTC.

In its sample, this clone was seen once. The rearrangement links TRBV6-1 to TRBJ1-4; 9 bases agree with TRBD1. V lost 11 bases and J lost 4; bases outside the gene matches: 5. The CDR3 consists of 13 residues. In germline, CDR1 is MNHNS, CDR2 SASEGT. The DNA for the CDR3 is TGTGCCGGGCGGGACAGGGTTAATGAAAAACTGTTTTTT. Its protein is CAGRDRVNEKLFF.

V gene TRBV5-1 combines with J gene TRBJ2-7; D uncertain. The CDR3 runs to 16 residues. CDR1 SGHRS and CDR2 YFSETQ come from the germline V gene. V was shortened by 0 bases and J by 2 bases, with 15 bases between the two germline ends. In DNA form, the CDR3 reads TGCGCCAGCAGCTTGGGCGGCGCGGCTGGGCCCTACGAGCAGTACTTC. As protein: CASSLGGAAGPYEQYF.

The CDR3 nucleotides are TGTGCCAGCAGTTTAAGTGACAGGGAGGCCGGGGAGCTGTTTTTT. This codes for CASSLSDREAGELFF. J is TRBJ2-2 and V is TRBV28; a possible D gene is TRBD1 (7 bases). Germline V gene data show CDR1 as MDHEN and CDR2 as SYDVKM. V lost 2 bases to trimming and J lost 6 bases, with 13 bases between them. The CDR3 loop spans 15 amino acids.

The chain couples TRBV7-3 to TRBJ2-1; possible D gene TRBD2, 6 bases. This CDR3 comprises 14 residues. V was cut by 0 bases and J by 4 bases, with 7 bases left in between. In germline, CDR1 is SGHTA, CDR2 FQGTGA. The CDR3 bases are TGTGCCAGCAGCTTAACCGGGGGATACAATGAGCAGTTCTTC. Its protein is CASSLTGGYNEQFF.

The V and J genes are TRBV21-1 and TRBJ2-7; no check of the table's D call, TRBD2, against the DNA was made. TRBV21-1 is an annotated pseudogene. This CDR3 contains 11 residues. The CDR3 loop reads CASSGGLAQYF. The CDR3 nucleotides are TGTGCCAGCAGCGGAGGACTAGCTCAGTACTTC.

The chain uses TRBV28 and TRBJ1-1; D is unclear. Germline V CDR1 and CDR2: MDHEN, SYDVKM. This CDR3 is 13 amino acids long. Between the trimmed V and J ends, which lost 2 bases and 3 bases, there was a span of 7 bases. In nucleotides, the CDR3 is TGTGCCAGCAGTTTAACGAGAGACACTGAAGCTTTCTTT. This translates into CASSLTRDTEAFF.

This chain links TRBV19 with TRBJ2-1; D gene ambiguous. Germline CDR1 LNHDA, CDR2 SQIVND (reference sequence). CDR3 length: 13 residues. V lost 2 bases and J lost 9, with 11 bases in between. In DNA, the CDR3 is TGTGCCAGTAGTATAAGTATCTCGAGTGAGCAGTTCTTC. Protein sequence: CASSISISSEQFF.

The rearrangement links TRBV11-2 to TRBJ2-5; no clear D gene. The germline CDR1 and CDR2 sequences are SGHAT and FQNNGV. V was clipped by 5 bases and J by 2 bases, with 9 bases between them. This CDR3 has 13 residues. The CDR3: CASSPLLQETQYF. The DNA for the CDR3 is TGTGCCAGCAGCCCCCTGTTACAAGAGACCCAGTACTTC.

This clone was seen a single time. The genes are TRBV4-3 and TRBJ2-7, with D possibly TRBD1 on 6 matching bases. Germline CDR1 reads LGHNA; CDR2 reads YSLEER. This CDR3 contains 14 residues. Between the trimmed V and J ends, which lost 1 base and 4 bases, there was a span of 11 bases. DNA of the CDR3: TGCGCCAGCAGCCAAGGAAGACAGGTTTACGAGCAGTACTTC. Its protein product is CASSQGRQVYEQYF.

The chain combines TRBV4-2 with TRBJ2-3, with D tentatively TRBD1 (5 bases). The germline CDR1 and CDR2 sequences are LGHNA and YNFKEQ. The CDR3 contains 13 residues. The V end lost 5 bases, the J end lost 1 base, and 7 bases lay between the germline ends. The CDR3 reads CASSTTGTDTQYF. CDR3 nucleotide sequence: TGTGCCAGCAGCACGACAGGCACAGATACGCAGTATTTT.

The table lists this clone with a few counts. The CDR3 here is CASNPTGGGEKLFF. The CDR3 nucleotides read TGTGCCAGTAACCCGACAGGTGGAGGAGAAAAACTGTTTTTT. The chain employs TRBV19 and TRBJ1-4; D may be TRBD1 (6 bases). The CDR3 spans 14 residues. The germline V gene encodes CDR1 LNHDA and CDR2 SQIVND (reference sequence). V dropped 7 bases and J dropped 8 bases, with 17 bases sitting between them.

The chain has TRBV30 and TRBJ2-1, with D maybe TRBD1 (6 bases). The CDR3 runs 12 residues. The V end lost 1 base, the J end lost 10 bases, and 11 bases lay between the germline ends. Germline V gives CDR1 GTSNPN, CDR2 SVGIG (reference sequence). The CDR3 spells CAWSGGQWEQFF. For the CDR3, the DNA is TGTGCCTGGAGTGGGGGACAATGGGAGCAGTTCTTC.

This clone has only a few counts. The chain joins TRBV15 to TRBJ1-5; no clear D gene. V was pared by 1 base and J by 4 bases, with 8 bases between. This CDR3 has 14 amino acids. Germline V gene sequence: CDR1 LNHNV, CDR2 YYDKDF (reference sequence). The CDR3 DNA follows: TGTGCCACCAGCAGAGGGGCAGAGAATCAGCCCCAGCATTTT. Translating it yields CATSRGAENQPQHF.

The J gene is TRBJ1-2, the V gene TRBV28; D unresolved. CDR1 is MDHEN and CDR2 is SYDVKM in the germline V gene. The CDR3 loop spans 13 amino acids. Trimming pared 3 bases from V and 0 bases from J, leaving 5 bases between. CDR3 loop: CASSFSPNYGYTF. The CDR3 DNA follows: TGTGCCAGCAGTTTCTCCCCTAACTATGGCTACACCTTC.

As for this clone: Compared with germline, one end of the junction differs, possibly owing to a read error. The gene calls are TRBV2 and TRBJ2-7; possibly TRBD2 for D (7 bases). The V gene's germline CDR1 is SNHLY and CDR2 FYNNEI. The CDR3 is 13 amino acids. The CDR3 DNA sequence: TGTGCCAGCAGGGAAGGGGGGGGGAACGAGCAGTACTTC. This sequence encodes CASREGGGNEQYF.

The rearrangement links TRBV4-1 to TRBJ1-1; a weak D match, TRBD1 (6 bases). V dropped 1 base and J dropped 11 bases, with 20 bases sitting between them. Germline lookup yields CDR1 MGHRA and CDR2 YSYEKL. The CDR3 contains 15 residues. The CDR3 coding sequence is TGCGCCAGCAGCCAAGGGCCCCACAGGGCCATCGGGGCTTTCTTT. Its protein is CASSQGPHRAIGAFF.

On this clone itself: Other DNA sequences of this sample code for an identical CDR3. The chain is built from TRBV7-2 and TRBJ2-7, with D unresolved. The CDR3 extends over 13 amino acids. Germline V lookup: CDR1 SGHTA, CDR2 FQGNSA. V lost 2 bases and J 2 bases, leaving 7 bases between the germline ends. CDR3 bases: TGTGCCAGCAGCTTATCCGGAGCCTACGAGCAGTACTTC. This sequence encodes CASSLSGAYEQYF.

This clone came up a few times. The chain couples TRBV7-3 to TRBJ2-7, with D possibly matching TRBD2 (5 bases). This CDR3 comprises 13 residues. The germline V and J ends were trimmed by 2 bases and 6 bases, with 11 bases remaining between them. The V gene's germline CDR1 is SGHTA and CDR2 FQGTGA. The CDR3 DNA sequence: TGTGCCAGCAGCTTAGTCGAGGGTGGCGAGCAGTACTTC. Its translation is CASSLVEGGEQYF.

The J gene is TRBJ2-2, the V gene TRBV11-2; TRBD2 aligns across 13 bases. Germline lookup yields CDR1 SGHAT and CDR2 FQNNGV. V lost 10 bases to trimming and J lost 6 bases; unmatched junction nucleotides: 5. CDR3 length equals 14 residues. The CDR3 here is CATTSGRAPGELFF. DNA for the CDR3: TGTGCCACAACTAGCGGGAGGGCCCCCGGGGAGCTGTTTTTT.

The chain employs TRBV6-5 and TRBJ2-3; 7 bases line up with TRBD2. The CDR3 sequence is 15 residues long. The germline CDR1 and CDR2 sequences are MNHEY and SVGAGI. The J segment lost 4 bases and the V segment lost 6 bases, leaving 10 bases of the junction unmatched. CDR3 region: CASRAGLRDADTQYF. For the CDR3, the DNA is TGTGCCAGCAGAGCGGGACTACGTGACGCAGATACGCAGTATTTT.